These T cell receptor beta chains were read from a single sample in a study of cytomegalovirus exposure and HLA in healthy donors. Here immunoSEQ multiplex PCR was the method, and the copy in TCRdb shows in-frame clones only, minus some. This table holds 120,000 to 150,000 clones, roughly 85% found once. Sequenced sample: PBMCs. These receptors all stem from a male donor in good health and CMV-seronegative. The CDR3 runs from the conserved cysteine through the conserved F or W. The D gene is left open where the match is weak.

d_call,v_call,cdr3_aa
-,TRBV5-6,CASSLDRDYGYTF
TRBD1,TRBV6-5,CASSGDRGRGTEAFF
-,TRBV10-3,CAISSGGASYEQYF
TRBD1,TRBV5-1,CASSLGQGAYNEQFF
TRBD2,TRBV28,CASSFPRPSGVNEQFF
TRBD2,TRBV6-5,CASSYAWTSNYEQYF
-,TRBV11-2,CASSNDRFRNYGYTF
TRBD2,TRBV7-3,CASSLTRTSASYEQYF
TRBD2,TRBV11-3,CASSSSGRRDNEQFF
-,TRBV11-3,CASSLRQISGNTIYF
-,TRBV20-1,CSARDWRIAF
TRBD1,TRBV11-2,CASSLGSQGGYGYTF
TRBD1,TRBV5-1,CASSLAGTANNQPQHF
TRBD1,TRBV6-5,CASSFDRGMDSPLHF
TRBD2,TRBV7-2,CASSQNLLAGRNEQFF
-,TRBV7-9,CASSLWGLGEQFF
TRBD1,TRBV6-5,CASSYSTGTGYTF
TRBD1,TRBV29-1,CSVTGTGANEKLFF
TRBD2,TRBV14,CASSRGRLQRGGTDTQYF
-,TRBV5-1,CASSVQQGYSYEQYF
-,TRBV7-9,CASSLIGDQETQYF
TRBD2,TRBV7-8,CASSLGVRLAGPTYNEQFF
TRBD1,TRBV6-1,CASTAPRTGDYEQYF
-,TRBV6-1,CASSEAGGDHYEQYF
-,TRBV7-3,CASSLTGGTGEKLFF
-,TRBV6-6,CASIRAGGNTEAFF
-,TRBV7-2,CASSFTGSYEQYF
-,TRBV7-2,CASSLVGGADEAFF
TRBD2,TRBV7-3,CASSARGGANTGELFF
TRBD2,TRBV18,CASSRTSGPSYEQYF
-,TRBV12-5,CASGPGEAVGNTIYF
-,TRBV27,CASSIKSSSLKDSYEQYF
TRBD2,TRBV25-1,CASSPAGAPREQYF
TRBD2,TRBV6-1,CASSGPTSGTSTDTQYF
-,TRBV11-2,CASSLVGGGAYNEQFF
TRBD1,TRBV7-6,CASSPGQGPITEQFF
TRBD2,TRBV27,CASRLAGGGKEQYF
TRBD2,TRBV28,CASSLPRPWLAGQETQYF
-,TRBV19,CASSNTGPVYGYTF
-,TRBV5-6,CASSWGEGLGQYF
-,TRBV4-1,CASSQDRGSAWGNQPQHF
TRBD1,TRBV7-6,CASSARTGSIQTEAFF